This T cell receptor beta chain was identified in a study of shared clonotypes between healthy human individuals. The study drew its donors from healthy HIV-negative adults without recent acute infections or vaccinations. This clone was seen only a few times. The authors split each subset's genomic DNA evenly across several immunoSEQ plates. DNA at about 210 ng, 25,000 to 35,000 T cell genomes, went into sorted-subset replicate PCRs. In the study's own analysis: Filtering differed for immunoSEQ, which gave only junction sequences without quality scores. The method was immunoSEQ multiplex PCR; TCRdb's version includes in-frame clones alone and lacks a portion of them. V and J calls and clone size follow that table, whereas D and trimming were derived from the DNA. Of some 120,000 clones detected, 68% appear once; the ten largest clones hold 24%. The sequence derives from a woman aged 25 to 39 in good health. Sequencing was carried out using memory CD8+ T cells sorted from blood. Subset: CD45RO+ cells pooled with CCR7-negative TemRA cells.

CDR3 DNA sequence: TGTGCCAGCAGTTATAACTCCCGTGGCTACACCTTC. This codes for CASSYNSRGYTF. J is TRBJ1-2 and V is TRBV28; D remains ambiguous. The V end lost 4 bases, the J end lost 7 bases, and 10 bases lay between the germline ends. CDR3 length equals 12 residues. Per the germline V gene, CDR1 is MDHEN and CDR2 is SYDVKM.